This entry lists 13 T cell receptor beta chains sequenced from one sample in a study of blood T cell repertoires in COVID-19. Produced via immunoSEQ multiplex PCR; TCRdb's table is partial and in-frame only. There are 150,000 or so clones in the sample; 70% to 80% occur only once, and 9% lies in the top ten. The sequenced sample was peripheral blood. The receptor set was obtained from a woman aged 45-59 years with active or convalescent COVID-19.

The chain is built from TRBV7-9 and TRBJ1-2; TRBD1 matches 12 bases. V lost 6 bases and J lost 8; bases outside the gene matches: 10. The germline V gene encodes CDR1 SEHNR and CDR2 FQNEAQ (reference sequence). CDR3 size: 15 residues. CDR3 loop: CASSTTGTGGEGYTF. CDR3 DNA: TGTGCCAGCAGTACTACCGGGACAGGGGGCGAGGGCTACACCTTC.

This chain links TRBV4-2 with TRBJ1-5, with TRBD1 matching over 9 bases. The V gene end was trimmed by 4 bases and the J gene end by 6 bases; junction bases not matched to a gene: 4. Germline lookup yields CDR1 LGHNA and CDR2 YNFKEQ. CDR3 length: 14 residues. For the CDR3, the DNA is TGTGCCAGCAGCCTCGGGACAGGGATTCAGCCCCAGCATTTT. As protein: CASSLGTGIQPQHF.

The rearrangement uses TRBV11-2 and TRBJ1-6; D unclear. Deletions cut 3 bases from V and 10 bases from J, with 13 bases between. CDR1 is SGHAT and CDR2 is FQNNGV in the germline V gene. The CDR3 runs 14 residues. This CDR3 reads CASSLVLSESPLHF. The CDR3 DNA reads as TGTGCCAGCAGCTTGGTCCTCTCTGAGTCACCCCTCCACTTT.

The chain is built from TRBV6-4 and TRBJ2-1; 11 bases align to TRBD2. Germline CDR1 MRHNA, CDR2 SNTAGT. CDR3 length equals 15 residues. V lost 6 bases, J lost 8 bases, and 9 bases stayed unmatched. Here the CDR3 DNA reads TGTGCCAGCAGCGACCTAGCGGGGGGAAGGGATGAGCAGTTCTTC. Its protein product is CASSDLAGGRDEQFF.

The V call is TRBV18, the J call TRBJ2-5; D gene uncertain. Germline V gene data show CDR1 as KGHSH and CDR2 as LQKENI. CDR3 length: 14 residues. With 3 bases removed from V and 2 bases from J, the gap between germline ends came to 10 bases. CDR3 nucleotide sequence: TGTGCCAGCTCACCTAGACAAGTTCAAGAGACCCAGTACTTC. Translation: CASSPRQVQETQYF.

V gene TRBV19 combines with J gene TRBJ2-6; a weak D match, TRBD2 (5 bases). The V end lost 5 bases, the J end lost 2 bases, and 16 bases lay between the germline ends. Looked up from germline, CDR1 is LNHDA and CDR2 is SQIVND (reference sequence). The CDR3 is made up of 17 amino acids. The CDR3 region is CASSATTRSAGANVLTF. The CDR3 DNA reads TGTGCCAGTAGTGCGACCACTAGGTCCGCTGGGGCCAACGTCCTGACTTTC.

The V gene is TRBV7-3, the J gene TRBJ2-3; maybe TRBD2 (6 bases). The CDR3 has 15 amino acids. The germline gives CDR1 SGHTA, CDR2 FQGTGA. The V end lost 5 bases, the J end lost 6 bases, and 18 bases lay between the germline ends. The CDR3 nucleotides are TGTGCCAGCAGCCAAGGTGGGGGACTGTGGGATACGCAGTATTTT. As protein: CASSQGGGLWDTQYF.

The chain recombines TRBV5-1 with TRBJ2-7, with D hard to call. Trimming took 2 bases from V and 7 from J, leaving 13 bases between them. The CDR3 loop spans 13 amino acids. Germline CDR1 reads SGHRS; CDR2 reads YFSETQ. The CDR3 loop is CASSFLGSLEQYF. In DNA form, the CDR3 reads TGCGCCAGCAGCTTCCTGGGCTCGCTTGAGCAGTACTTC.

This chain connects TRBV20-1 to TRBJ1-5; D is possibly TRBD1 (5 bases). Germline loops: CDR1 DFQATT, CDR2 SNEGSKA (reference sequence). This CDR3 region has 11 residues. V was trimmed by 5 bases and J by 5 bases, leaving 7 bases between them. CDR3 nucleotide sequence: TGCAGTGCTGCGGGGCATCAGCCCCAGCATTTT. Protein sequence: CSAAGHQPQHF.

This clone has just one count. The chain combines TRBV19 with TRBJ1-5; D may be TRBD1 (6 bases). Germline lookup yields CDR1 LNHDA and CDR2 SQIVND (reference sequence). The CDR3 consists of 14 residues. V lost 5 bases and J lost 8, with 16 bases in between. The CDR3 sequence is CASSVTGSSEPQHF. The DNA for the CDR3 is TGTGCCAGTAGTGTTACAGGGTCATCGGAGCCCCAGCATTTT.

This chain joins TRBV5-1 and TRBJ1-4, with a tentative D call TRBD1 (6 bases). The CDR3 spans 15 residues. Germline CDR1 is SGHRS and CDR2 is YFSETQ. V lost 5 bases and J lost 0, with 11 bases in between. The CDR3 DNA reads TGCGCCAGCAGGACCGGGACAACAACTAATGAAAAACTGTTTTTT. Its translation is CASRTGTTTNEKLFF.

The rearrangement uses TRBV9 and TRBJ1-1; D ambiguous. V was cut by 2 bases and J by 0 bases, with 8 bases left in between. The germline CDR1 and CDR2 sequences are SGDLS and YYNGEE. The CDR3 covers 14 residues. The CDR3 DNA follows: TGTGCCAGCAGCGTGGGAGATATGAACACTGAAGCTTTCTTT. This sequence encodes CASSVGDMNTEAFF.

This rearrangement joins TRBV7-9 to TRBJ1-3; tentative D call: TRBD1 (6 bases). V shed 4 bases and J shed 0 bases, with 10 bases lying between them. The CDR3 is 15 amino acids. Germline CDR1 SEHNR, CDR2 FQNEAQ (reference sequence). The CDR3 nucleotides are TGTGCCAGCAGCTCCCTGGACAGCTCTGGAAACACCATATATTTT. This sequence encodes CASSSLDSSGNTIYF.